This T cell receptor beta chain was recorded in a study of shared clonotypes between healthy human individuals. Findings of the study overall: Across a handful of donors, naive CD4 shared around 5.1%, naive CD8 around 3.5%, memory CD4 roughly 2.1%, memory CD8 0.4%.

Using immunoSEQ multiplex PCR, the repertoire was profiled, and TCRdb retains in-frame clones only, with some absent. Among 2 million to 2.5 million clones listed, 95% were seen once. As to this clone: Its antigen remains unknown.

With 7 bases removed from V and 2 bases from J, the gap between germline ends came to 3 bases. Germline lookup yields CDR1 MGHDK and CDR2 SYGVNS. The CDR3 has 10 amino acids. Sequencing was done on a sample of naive CD4+ T cells sorted from blood. The subset here: CD45RA+ positively selected. The receptor was isolated from a man between 18 and 35 years old in good health. The chain links TRBV25-1 to TRBJ2-7; D unresolved. CDR3: CASKTYEQYF. CDR3 in DNA: TGTGCCAGCAAAACCTACGAGCAGTACTTC.